Included here is one T cell receptor (beta chain) sequence, with context. The sample comes from a study of radiation and T cells in renal cell carcinoma. This sample's time point: blood 4 weeks post-SBRT, at nephrectomy. Treatment: 15 Gy SBRT to primary tumor, nephrectomy 4 weeks later. After removal of 1 base from V and 5 bases from J, the junction contained 7 bases not matched to a gene. CDR3 length: 15 amino acids. From germline, CDR1 is SGHRS and CDR2 YFSETQ. Sequencing used immunoSEQ multiplex PCR; TCRdb keeps in-frame clones, though not all of them. The sample records about 86,000 clones, around four fifths being singletons.

This clonotype was obtained from a man in his forties or fifties with renal cell carcinoma. Sequenced material: blood, taken from a patient whose treatment included radiotherapy and nephrectomy. This rearrangement joins TRBV5-1 to TRBJ1-1; 8 bases align to TRBD1. In nucleotides, the CDR3 is TGCGCCAGCAGCTTGTCTGCAGGGGGCCATACTGAAGCTTTCTTT. It codes for CASSLSAGGHTEAFF.